A selection of T cell receptor beta chains follows, all from one sample in a study of cytomegalovirus exposure and HLA in healthy donors. Clones were sequenced by immunoSEQ multiplex PCR, and TCRdb holds only the in-frame ones, with some missing. The sample has roughly 150,000 clones, about four fifths seen once. The material sequenced was PBMCs. The receptors come from a young man in good health. Each CDR3 is given with its conserved first and last residue. A D gene is named only where the DNA matches it firmly. Size is stated for part of the rows, as once, few or many counts, or as a class when the clone is expanded.

abundance: .; v_gene: TRBV7-9; d_gene: .; j_gene: TRBJ1-5; CDR3aa: CSSGRDGNQPQHF; CDR3nt: TGTTCCAGCGGGAGAGACGGAAATCAGCCCCAGCATTTT
abundance: few; v_gene: TRBV4-1; d_gene: TRBD1; j_gene: TRBJ1-5; CDR3aa: CASSQDRLQGQPQHF; CDR3nt: TGCGCCAGCAGCCAAGATCGTTTACAGGGGCAGCCCCAGCATTTT
abundance: few; v_gene: TRBV6-6; d_gene: TRBD2; j_gene: TRBJ2-5; CDR3aa: CASSSIAGRAQYF; CDR3nt: TGTGCCAGCAGCTCCATAGCGGGAAGGGCCCAGTACTTC
abundance: .; v_gene: TRBV5-4; d_gene: TRBD1; j_gene: TRBJ2-7; CDR3aa: CASSSGTGGIYEQYF; CDR3nt: TGTGCCAGCAGCTCCGGGACAGGGGGAATCTACGAGCAGTACTTC
abundance: .; v_gene: TRBV27; d_gene: .; j_gene: TRBJ2-7; CDR3aa: CASSFEGAYEQYF; CDR3nt: TGTGCCAGCAGTTTTGAGGGGGCCTACGAGCAGTACTTC
abundance: .; v_gene: TRBV27; d_gene: TRBD2; j_gene: TRBJ2-2; CDR3aa: CASSPPSGFYTGELFF; CDR3nt: TGTGCCAGCAGTCCACCTAGCGGATTCTACACCGGGGAGCTGTTTTTT
abundance: .; v_gene: TRBV30; d_gene: .; j_gene: TRBJ2-7; CDR3aa: CAWSVITGTEQYF; CDR3nt: TGTGCCTGGAGTGTAATCACAGGGACCGAGCAGTACTTC
abundance: .; v_gene: TRBV7-3; d_gene: TRBD2; j_gene: TRBJ2-5; CDR3aa: CASSLMGSGAWETQYF; CDR3nt: TGTGCCAGCAGCTTAATGGGCAGCGGGGCGTGGGAGACCCAGTACTTC
abundance: .; v_gene: TRBV9; d_gene: TRBD1; j_gene: TRBJ1-6; CDR3aa: CASTLTGTDNSPLHF; CDR3nt: TGTGCCAGCACACTAACCGGGACAGATAATTCACCCCTCCACTTT
abundance: .; v_gene: TRBV7-9; d_gene: TRBD1; j_gene: TRBJ2-7; CDR3aa: CASSPGTGASYEQYF; CDR3nt: TGTGCCAGCAGCCCCGGGACAGGGGCCTCCTACGAGCAGTACTTC
abundance: .; v_gene: TRBV4-1; d_gene: TRBD1; j_gene: TRBJ2-5; CDR3aa: CASSRTGEKTQYF; CDR3nt: TGCGCCAGCAGCCGAACAGGGGAAAAGACCCAGTACTTC
abundance: .; v_gene: TRBV10-3; d_gene: .; j_gene: TRBJ2-7; CDR3aa: CAIRSSGGLAYEQYF; CDR3nt: TGTGCCATCAGATCCTCCGGGGGGCTTGCCTACGAGCAGTACTTC
abundance: .; v_gene: TRBV19; d_gene: .; j_gene: TRBJ1-2; CDR3aa: CASSGRQGNYGYTF; CDR3nt: TGTGCCAGTAGTGGGAGGCAGGGTAACTATGGCTACACCTTC
abundance: .; v_gene: TRBV6-1; d_gene: .; j_gene: TRBJ2-7; CDR3aa: CAISRREQYF; CDR3nt: TGTGCCATCTCAAGGCGGGAGCAGTACTTC
abundance: .; v_gene: TRBV7-8; d_gene: TRBD2; j_gene: TRBJ2-5; CDR3aa: CASSFNRAGEETQYF; CDR3nt: TGTGCCAGCAGCTTTAATAGAGCGGGAGAGGAGACCCAGTACTTC
abundance: .; v_gene: TRBV18; d_gene: .; j_gene: TRBJ1-1; CDR3aa: CASSFGVMNTEAFF; CDR3nt: TGTGCCAGCTCTTTCGGTGTTATGAACACTGAAGCTTTCTTT
abundance: once; v_gene: TRBV29-1; d_gene: TRBD1; j_gene: TRBJ1-1; CDR3aa: CSAGGQGVPGTEAFF; CDR3nt: TGCAGCGCCGGGGGACAGGGGGTCCCTGGAACTGAAGCTTTCTTT
abundance: .; v_gene: TRBV4-3; d_gene: TRBD2; j_gene: TRBJ2-5; CDR3aa: CASSQATSGQETQYF; CDR3nt: TGCGCCAGCAGCCAAGCGACTAGCGGCCAAGAGACCCAGTACTTC
abundance: once; v_gene: TRBV11-3; d_gene: .; j_gene: TRBJ2-7; CDR3aa: CASSSRSYEQYF; CDR3nt: TGTGCCAGCAGCTCGCGCTCCTACGAGCAGTACTTC
abundance: few; v_gene: TRBV5-4; d_gene: TRBD1; j_gene: TRBJ1-2; CDR3aa: CASSAGQNYGYTF; CDR3nt: TGTGCCAGCAGCGCGGGACAGAACTATGGCTACACCTTC
abundance: .; v_gene: TRBV28; d_gene: TRBD1; j_gene: TRBJ1-1; CDR3aa: CASSSPTRTGAWTEAFF; CDR3nt: TGTGCCAGCAGTTCACCTACTCGGACAGGAGCGTGGACTGAAGCTTTCTTT
abundance: .; v_gene: TRBV11-3; d_gene: .; j_gene: TRBJ1-4; CDR3aa: CASSSFLAGANEKLFF; CDR3nt: TGTGCCAGCAGCTCCTTCCTGGCAGGGGCTAATGAAAAACTGTTTTTT
abundance: once; v_gene: TRBV30; d_gene: .; j_gene: TRBJ1-2; CDR3aa: CAWSIRDYGYTF; CDR3nt: TGTGCCTGGAGTATCCGCGACTATGGCTACACCTTC
abundance: few; v_gene: TRBV11-3; d_gene: TRBD2; j_gene: TRBJ2-1; CDR3aa: CASSSQRENSYNEQFF; CDR3nt: TGTGCCAGCAGCTCTCAGCGGGAGAACTCCTACAATGAGCAGTTCTTC
abundance: .; v_gene: TRBV29-1; d_gene: .; j_gene: TRBJ1-1; CDR3aa: CSVSGDTEAFF; CDR3nt: TGCAGCGTCTCAGGGGACACTGAAGCTTTCTTT
abundance: few; v_gene: TRBV6-1; d_gene: .; j_gene: TRBJ2-3; CDR3aa: CASSVGSSIDTQYF; CDR3nt: TGTGCCAGCAGTGTTGGTAGTTCAATTGATACGCAGTATTTT
abundance: few; v_gene: TRBV6-5; d_gene: TRBD1; j_gene: TRBJ1-5; CDR3aa: CASSRTGGPDQPQHF; CDR3nt: TGTGCCAGCAGTCGTACAGGGGGACCCGATCAGCCCCAGCATTTT
abundance: once; v_gene: TRBV4-3; d_gene: .; j_gene: TRBJ1-1; CDR3aa: CASSLNPGPRMDTEAFF; CDR3nt: TGCGCCAGCAGCCTGAATCCAGGGCCGCGGATGGACACTGAAGCTTTCTTT
abundance: .; v_gene: TRBV7-9; d_gene: .; j_gene: TRBJ2-1; CDR3aa: CASSPPLPGSSYNEQFF; CDR3nt: TGTGCCAGCAGCCCCCCTTTGCCGGGAAGCTCCTACAATGAGCAGTTCTTC
abundance: .; v_gene: TRBV6-6; d_gene: TRBD2; j_gene: TRBJ2-7; CDR3aa: CASSYSPSGSYEQYF; CDR3nt: TGTGCCAGCAGTTACAGTCCTAGCGGGAGCTACGAGCAGTACTTC
abundance: .; v_gene: TRBV30; d_gene: TRBD1; j_gene: TRBJ1-2; CDR3aa: CAGQGRPYGYTF; CDR3nt: TGTGCGGGACAGGGACGACCTTATGGCTACACCTTC
abundance: .; v_gene: TRBV6-4; d_gene: TRBD1; j_gene: TRBJ1-2; CDR3aa: CASRTGGSNYGYTF; CDR3nt: TGTGCCAGCAGGACAGGGGGCTCTAACTATGGCTACACCTTC
abundance: .; v_gene: TRBV7-6; d_gene: .; j_gene: TRBJ2-7; CDR3aa: CASSSRTLPYEQYF; CDR3nt: TGTGCCAGCAGCTCTCGGACACTCCCCTACGAGCAGTACTTC
abundance: .; v_gene: TRBV15; d_gene: .; j_gene: TRBJ2-7; CDR3aa: CATSRESSIGEQYF; CDR3nt: TGTGCCACCAGCAGAGAATCTAGCATCGGCGAGCAGTACTTC
abundance: few; v_gene: TRBV21-1; d_gene: .; j_gene: TRBJ2-5; CDR3aa: CAGPGQGPEETQYF; CDR3nt: TGTGCCGGCCCGGGACAGGGGCCTGAAGAGACCCAGTACTTC
abundance: .; v_gene: TRBV30; d_gene: .; j_gene: TRBJ1-1; CDR3aa: CAFHRGAFF; CDR3nt: TGTGCCTTTCACCGAGGGGCTTTCTTT
abundance: .; v_gene: TRBV4-1; d_gene: TRBD1; j_gene: TRBJ1-5; CDR3aa: CASSPTGTGGTQPQHF; CDR3nt: TGCGCCAGCAGCCCAACCGGGACAGGGGGCACTCAGCCCCAGCATTTT
abundance: .; v_gene: TRBV18; d_gene: .; j_gene: TRBJ2-5; CDR3aa: CASSPRQEETQYF; CDR3nt: TGTGCCAGCTCACCTCGACAGGAAGAGACCCAGTACTTC
abundance: few; v_gene: TRBV7-2; d_gene: TRBD2; j_gene: TRBJ2-2; CDR3aa: CASSLVGLAGGGSGELFF; CDR3nt: TGTGCCAGCAGCTTAGTTGGGCTAGCGGGAGGGGGATCCGGGGAGCTGTTTTTT
abundance: .; v_gene: TRBV28; d_gene: TRBD2; j_gene: TRBJ2-7; CDR3aa: CASTGTTNYEQYF; CDR3nt: TGTGCCAGCACCGGGACTACCAACTACGAGCAGTACTTC
abundance: .; v_gene: TRBV5-1; d_gene: .; j_gene: TRBJ1-1; CDR3aa: CASSSQGNTEAFF; CDR3nt: TGCGCCAGCAGCTCCCAGGGGAACACTGAAGCTTTCTTT